This TCR beta chain originates from a study of blood T cell repertoires in COVID-19. The authors' processing: Quantification of nucleated cells was approximated via reference gene primer amplification. Here immunoSEQ multiplex PCR was the method, and the copy in TCRdb shows in-frame clones only, minus some. V, J and clone size are those of that table, while D and trimming were read from the DNA. In the table there are tens of thousands of clones, less than 85% of which are singletons. Trimming took off 4 bases at V and 4 bases at J, with 14 bases between the two ends. This CDR3 comprises 15 residues. Germline V gives CDR1 SEHNR, CDR2 FQNEAQ (reference sequence).

The V call is TRBV7-9, the J call TRBJ1-5; D is perhaps TRBD1 (6 bases). What was sequenced was peripheral blood. The clonotype originates from a woman aged 70-85 years with acute or convalescent COVID-19. The CDR3 DNA sequence: TGTGCCAGCAGCTCTGAACAGGGTTGGAATCAGCCCCAGCATTTT. Protein: CASSSEQGWNQPQHF. The full variable domain, completed using reference TRBV7-9 and TRBJ1-5, is DTGVSQNPRHKITKRGQNVTFRCDPISEHNRLYWYRQTLGQGPEFLTYFQNEAQLEKSRLLSDRFSAERPKGSFSTLEIQRTEQGDSAMYLCASSSEQGWNQPQHFGDGTRLSIL.